This TCR beta chain was recorded in a study of Tregs in tolerant kidney transplant recipients. The assay was immunoSEQ multiplex PCR, and TCRdb's table has in-frame clones only and misses some. The sample consists of about 64,000 clones, about 90% of them appearing once. This CDR3 comprises 15 residues. In germline, CDR1 is SGHRS, CDR2 YFSETQ. V was shortened by 3 bases and J by 0 bases, with 10 bases between the two germline ends. Recipients received nonmyeloablative bone marrow transplants from related graft donors, with transient mixed chimerism. V is TRBV5-1 and J is TRBJ2-1; D possibly corresponds to TRBD2 (6 bases). The source was CD4+ T cells from blood (PBMCs), collected 6 months after the transplant. This clonotype was sampled from a human patient who received a combined kidney and bone marrow transplant. Some T cells may arise from the graft donor. The CDR3 DNA sequence: TGCGCCAGCAGCTGGAGGGGAAGCTCCTACAATGAGCAGTTCTTC. It codes for CASSWRGSSYNEQFF.